Below, 10 T cell receptor beta chains from the same sample are listed, as sequenced in a study of OX40 agonist ivuxolimab in advanced cancers. Measured with immunoSEQ multiplex PCR; TCRdb has only the in-frame clones, and not every one. The sample lists around 33,000 clones, 80% to 95% occurring once. The sample was CD4+ or CD8+ T cells sorted from blood, taken in a trial of the OX40 agonist ivuxolimab. These receptors all come from an adult with an advanced solid tumor such as melanoma, head and neck, liver or kidney cancer.

The rearrangement uses TRBV7-9 and TRBJ2-1; D call uncertain. This CDR3 has 12 residues. Germline V gene lookup returns CDR1 SEHNR and CDR2 FQNEAQ (reference sequence). Trimming stripped 3 bases from V and 6 bases from J, with 6 bases between. CDR3 sequence reads: CASSFIPNEQFF. The CDR3 bases are TGTGCCAGCAGCTTCATCCCCAATGAGCAGTTCTTC.

V usage is TRBV18 and J usage is TRBJ2-3; D remains unclear. The V end was cut by 3 bases, the J end by 5 bases, with 6 bases between. Per germline, CDR1 KGHSH and CDR2 LQKENI. There are 12 residues in the CDR3. The CDR3 coding sequence is TGTGCCAGCTCACCCTATAAAGATACGCAGTATTTT. Protein sequence: CASSPYKDTQYF.

The V and J genes are TRBV30 and TRBJ1-2; D might be TRBD1 (5 bases). Germline V gene lookup returns CDR1 GTSNPN and CDR2 SVGIG (reference sequence). V lost 0 bases, J lost 5 bases, and 10 bases lay in between. The CDR3 covers 13 residues. Here the CDR3 reads CAWSVRDGYGYTF. CDR3 nucleotides: TGTGCCTGGAGTGTCCGGGACGGTTATGGCTACACCTTC.

The J gene is TRBJ1-2, the V gene TRBV5-1, with D perhaps matching TRBD1 (5 bases). Germline assignment: CDR1 SGHRS and CDR2 YFSETQ. Trimming cost V 4 bases and J 4 bases, with 14 bases left between them. This CDR3 has 14 amino acids. The CDR3 region is CASSPDGAGYGYTF. The DNA for the CDR3 is TGCGCCAGCAGCCCGGACGGGGCTGGCTATGGCTACACCTTC.

J is TRBJ2-5 and V is TRBV6-5; no clear D gene. The CDR3 contains 14 residues. V lost 2 bases to trimming and J lost 0 bases, with 7 bases between them. CDR1 and CDR2 (germline): MNHEY, SVGAGI. CDR3: CASSYGYHQETQYF. The CDR3 DNA is TGTGCCAGCAGTTACGGCTACCACCAAGAGACCCAGTACTTC.

This clone was observed once. The gene calls are TRBV30 and TRBJ1-1; no reliable D call. CDR3 length: 11 amino acids. V was clipped by 1 base and J by 5 bases, with 5 bases between them. Looked up from germline, CDR1 is GTSNPN and CDR2 is SVGIG (reference sequence). CDR3 amino acids: CAWSARTEAFF. CDR3 nucleotide sequence: TGTGCCTGGAGTGCCCGGACTGAAGCTTTCTTT.

The J gene is TRBJ2-3, the V gene TRBV7-2, with D perhaps TRBD2 (5 bases). Trimming removed 0 bases from V and 1 base from J, with 11 bases in between. The CDR3 has 16 amino acids. Germline values: CDR1 SGHTA, CDR2 FQGNSA. The CDR3: CASSLARAAGTDTQYF. The DNA for the CDR3 is TGTGCCAGCAGCTTAGCGCGGGCTGCCGGCACAGATACGCAGTATTTT.

The chain employs TRBV4-3 and TRBJ1-5, with D unresolved. CDR1 and CDR2 (germline): LGHNA, YSLEER. The CDR3 covers 14 residues. V was pared by 0 bases and J by 4 bases, with 7 bases between. The CDR3: CASSQDLGNQPQHF. CDR3 sequence (DNA): TGCGCCAGCAGCCAAGATTTGGGGAATCAGCCCCAGCATTTT.

Only a few counts were recorded for this clone. The chain has TRBV7-8 and TRBJ2-2; D could derive from TRBD1 or TRBD2 (5 bases each). This CDR3 spans 14 amino acids. Trimming left V 5 bases short and J 6 bases short, with 13 bases between. Looked up from germline, CDR1 is SGHVS and CDR2 is FQNEAQ. The CDR3 nucleotides are TGTGCCAGCAGCCGTAAGATGGGGGCCGGGGAGCTGTTTTTT. Protein product: CASSRKMGAGELFF. Using reference TRBV7-8 and TRBJ2-2 for the parts outside the CDR3, the full variable domain is GAGVSQSPRYKVAKRGQDVALRCDPISGHVSLFWYQQALGQGPEFLTYFQNEAQLDKSGLPSDRFFAERPEGSVSTLKIQRTQQEDSAVYLCASSRKMGAGELFFGEGSRLTVL.

The chain is built from TRBV25-1 and TRBJ2-7, with D unresolved. The CDR3 covers 17 residues. Deletions cut 6 bases from V and 3 bases from J, with 24 bases between. Germline V gene sequence: CDR1 MGHDK, CDR2 SYGVNS. CDR3 loop: CASRDSRQTLERYEQYF. DNA for the CDR3: TGTGCCAGCAGAGACTCGAGACAAACCTTAGAGCGCTACGAGCAGTACTTC.